The TCR beta chain under discussion was sequenced for a study of cytomegalovirus exposure and HLA in healthy donors. Study observations and caveats: With further analysis later on, most CMV-associated TCR beta chains appeared HLA-restricted. Further analysis was carried out later, and it showed several of the most significant clusters appearing linked to common viral pathogens.

The germline V gene has CDR1 SGDLS and CDR2 YYNGEE. This CDR3 has 13 amino acids. The germline V and J ends were trimmed by 3 bases and 5 bases, with 11 bases remaining between them. As concerns this clone: As yet, its antigen is unknown.

Primers: 60 Vbeta forward and 13 Jbeta reverse. Method: immunoSEQ multiplex PCR; TCRdb's copy keeps in-frame clones and lacks some. This sample's clone table lists about 150,000 clones. This TCR derives from a woman in her forties or fifties in good health and CMV-seronegative. The rearrangement links TRBV9 to TRBJ1-1; no firm D call. The sequencing input was PBMCs. CDR3 coding DNA: TGTGCCAGCAGCGGGGAGGGTGCGACTGAAGCTTTCTTT. It yields the protein CASSGEGATEAFF.